These 22 T cell receptor beta chains originate from one sample sequenced in a study of blood T cell repertoires in COVID-19. This table comes from immunoSEQ multiplex PCR, and its TCRdb copy is limited to in-frame clones, with some not included. This table holds 62,000 or so clones, around 76% found once. Sequencing input: peripheral blood. These receptor sequences come from a human donor in a cohort sampled during active COVID-19.

This clone was seen a handful of times. V gene TRBV28 combines with J gene TRBJ1-1; 11 bases are shared with TRBD1. CDR1 is MDHEN, CDR2 SYDVKM, per germline. This CDR3 has 14 residues. Trimming cost V 6 bases and J 6 bases; bases outside gene matches: 6. CDR3 amino acids: CASSWTGGNSEAFF. The CDR3 region has the DNA TGTGCCAGCAGCTGGACAGGGGGCAATTCTGAAGCTTTCTTT.

The V gene is TRBV5-1, the J gene TRBJ2-3, with TRBD2 as a possible D gene (6 bases). CDR3 size: 18 residues. CDR1 and CDR2 from the germline V gene are SGHRS and YFSETQ. V was cut by 4 bases and J by 7 bases, with 28 bases left in between. In DNA form, the CDR3 reads TGCGCCAGCAGCCTCGTTCCACTAGGGAGGAGGGCCACTTATACGCAGTATTTT. As protein: CASSLVPLGRRATYTQYF.

The V gene is TRBV3-1 (or the pseudogene TRBV3-2), the J gene TRBJ2-3; 8 bases are shared with TRBD2. The CDR3 consists of 16 residues. The J segment lost 5 bases and the V segment lost 1 base, leaving 8 bases of the junction unmatched. Germline V gene lookup returns CDR1 LGHDT and CDR2 YNNKEL (reference sequence). CDR3 residues: CASSQGGGGRIDTQYF. CDR3 DNA: TGTGCCAGCAGCCAAGGCGGCGGGGGGCGAATAGATACGCAGTATTTT.

The V gene is TRBV7-2, the J gene TRBJ2-1, with no clear D. Germline lookup yields CDR1 SGHTA and CDR2 FQGNSA. This CDR3 spans 14 amino acids. The V and J ends lost 7 bases and 1 base respectively, with 11 bases between them. This CDR3 is CASNAYKSYNEQFF. The CDR3 DNA is TGTGCCAGCAACGCGTATAAGTCCTACAATGAGCAGTTCTTC.

Only a few counts were recorded for this clone. The chain combines TRBV4-1 with TRBJ2-5; tentatively, D is TRBD1 (6 bases). The V gene's germline CDR1 is MGHRA and CDR2 YSYEKL. Trimming pared 1 base from V and 7 bases from J, leaving 19 bases between. The CDR3 is 16 residues long. DNA of the CDR3: TGCGCCAGCAGCCAAGCGACTGGGACATCCTCTGGGACCCAGTACTTC. Its translation: CASSQATGTSSGTQYF.

This chain links TRBV11-2 with TRBJ2-7; 11 bases align to TRBD2. This CDR3 contains 15 residues. The germline CDR1 and CDR2 sequences are SGHAT and FQNNGV. V gave up 5 bases and J gave up 4 bases; unmatched junction bases: 7. The CDR3, as DNA: TGTGCCAGCAGCCCGACTAGCGGGGTGAGATACGAGCAGTACTTC. Translated, it gives CASSPTSGVRYEQYF.

The chain is built from TRBV5-1 and TRBJ1-3, with 10 bases aligning to TRBD1. CDR1 is SGHRS, CDR2 YFSETQ, per germline. CDR3 length: 15 residues. Germline trimming cut 4 bases from V and 4 bases from J; bases unmatched to any gene: 5. CDR3 sequence: CASSAGQGSGNTIYF. DNA of the CDR3: TGCGCCAGCAGCGCGGGACAGGGGTCGGGAAACACCATATATTTT.

This clone was detected once. The gene calls are TRBV7-8 and TRBJ2-7, with 8 bases that match TRBD1. V shed 3 bases and J 5 bases; nucleotides not matched to a gene: 3. The germline gives CDR1 SGHVS, CDR2 FQNEAQ. This CDR3 comprises 13 residues. The CDR3 DNA reads as TGTGCCAGCAGCTTGGGACAGGAGAACGAGCAGTACTTC. It is translated as CASSLGQENEQYF.

The chain joins TRBV2 to TRBJ2-7; 10 nucleotides agree with TRBD1. The ends lost 6 bases at V and 2 bases at J; junction bases unmatched: 10. The CDR3 is 16 residues long. In germline, CDR1 is SNHLY, CDR2 FYNNEI. This CDR3 is CASRGDRDRGTYEQYF. As DNA, the CDR3 is TGTGCCAGCAGAGGAGACCGGGACAGGGGTACCTACGAGCAGTACTTC.

The V call is TRBV5-1, the J call TRBJ1-2, with D maybe TRBD1 (5 bases). V gave up 0 bases and J gave up 6 bases, with 21 bases separating them. The CDR3 loop spans 17 amino acids. Germline CDR1 and CDR2: SGHRS and YFSETQ. The CDR3 bases are TGCGCCAGCAGCTTGGATGGCCGGGGCGTGGGAGGGAATGGCTACACCTTC. Encoded protein: CASSLDGRGVGGNGYTF.

This clone was seen a handful of times. Written as DNA, the CDR3 is TGTGCCAGCAGCTTTCCTACAGCGGGGGATCCCTACGAGCAGTACTTC. Protein: CASSFPTAGDPYEQYF. This chain joins TRBV7-2 and TRBJ2-7, with TRBD2 identical over 8 bases. The J segment lost 2 bases and the V segment lost 3 bases, leaving 9 bases of the junction unmatched. This CDR3 is built from 16 residues. Germline CDR1 and CDR2: SGHTA and FQGNSA.

In DNA, the CDR3 is TGTGCCAGCAGCCCAACCAAGCTCTCCTACGAGCAGTACTTC. Protein sequence: CASSPTKLSYEQYF. The J gene is TRBJ2-7, the V gene TRBV21-1; the listed D gene, TRBD2, was not tested against the DNA. TRBV21-1 is deemed a pseudogene. This CDR3 contains 14 residues.

The rearrangement links TRBV6-5 to TRBJ1-4, with a tentative D call TRBD1 (6 bases). V lost 8 bases and J lost 7, with 17 bases in between. The CDR3 sequence is 14 residues long. Germline CDR1 reads MNHEY; CDR2 reads SVGAGI. The CDR3 spells CASHLGGAGEKLFF. As DNA, the CDR3 is TGTGCCAGCCATCTAGGGGGGGCTGGTGAAAAACTGTTTTTT.

The rearrangement joins TRBV3-1 (or the pseudogene TRBV3-2) to TRBJ2-7; TRBD1 agrees at 7 bases. In germline, CDR1 is LGHDT, CDR2 YNNKEL (reference sequence). The CDR3 contains 12 residues. With V trimmed by 4 bases and J by 5 bases, 2 bases remained unmatched. The CDR3 region is CASSPTGDEQYF. The CDR3 coding sequence is TGTGCCAGCAGCCCAACAGGGGACGAGCAGTACTTC.

About this clone: At the DNA level, this CDR3 is encoded by other sequences in the same sample as well. This chain connects TRBV7-9 to TRBJ1-1, with 9 bases that match TRBD1. V shed 5 bases and J 5 bases; nucleotides not matched to a gene: 3. The CDR3 is 13 residues long. Germline V gene lookup returns CDR1 SEHNR and CDR2 FQNEAQ (reference sequence). Here the CDR3 DNA reads TGTGCCAGCAGCCTTGGACAGGGGACTGAAGCTTTCTTT. Translating gives CASSLGQGTEAFF.

V usage is TRBV5-6 and J usage is TRBJ2-1; the D is unclear. Germline values: CDR1 SGHDT, CDR2 YYEEEE. Trimming removed 1 base at V and 0 bases at J, with 8 bases between. The CDR3 has 15 residues. The chain's CDR3 is CASSLITSSYNEQFF. In DNA, the CDR3 is TGTGCCAGCAGCTTGATCACAAGCTCCTACAATGAGCAGTTCTTC.

V gene TRBV19 combines with J gene TRBJ2-6; D unclear. CDR3 length: 16 amino acids. Per germline, CDR1 LNHDA and CDR2 SQIVND (reference sequence). The V and J ends lost 2 bases and 4 bases respectively, with 12 bases between them. CDR3 loop: CASSITVTAGANVLTF. Written as DNA, the CDR3 is TGTGCCAGTAGTATAACAGTCACGGCGGGGGCCAACGTCCTGACTTTC.

The V and J genes are TRBV7-8 and TRBJ1-2; TRBD1 matches at 9 bases. V trimming: 1 base; J trimming: 7 bases; junction bases outside the gene matches: 7. This CDR3 has 15 amino acids. Germline V gene data show CDR1 as SGHVS and CDR2 as FQNEAQ. The CDR3 nucleotides are TGTGCCAGCAGCTTAGTTGGGACAGGGTCGTCTGGCTACACCTTC. Its protein is CASSLVGTGSSGYTF.

This rearrangement joins TRBV11-1 to TRBJ2-5; 11 bases map to TRBD2. Germline V lookup: CDR1 SGHAT, CDR2 FQDESV (reference sequence). V shed 5 bases, J shed 5 bases, and the junction held 10 bases outside the gene matches. The CDR3 covers 16 residues. In DNA form, the CDR3 reads TGTGCCAGCAGCCCCGGGACTAGCGGTATAGGTGAGACCCAGTACTTC. Translation gives CASSPGTSGIGETQYF.

This chain joins TRBV12-2 and TRBJ2-1; no check of the table's D call, TRBD2, against the DNA was made. TRBV12-2 corresponds to a pseudogene. The CDR3 loop spans 16 amino acids. This chain's CDR3 is CASRLESSGENNEQFF. CDR3 in DNA: TGTGCAAGTCGCTTAGAATCTAGCGGGGAAAACAATGAGCAGTTCTTC.

V gene TRBV2 combines with J gene TRBJ1-2, with a weak D call TRBD1 (6 bases). This CDR3 has 17 residues. Germline V gene lookup returns CDR1 SNHLY and CDR2 FYNNEI. V shed 0 bases and J shed 2 bases, with 16 bases lying between them. The CDR3 protein is CASSEAGGEAGNYGYTF. As DNA, the CDR3 is TGTGCCAGCAGTGAAGCAGGGGGTGAAGCAGGGAACTATGGCTACACCTTC.

This clone was seen a few times. The J gene is TRBJ2-1, the V gene TRBV6-4; the match to TRBD2 covers 8 bases. V lost 6 bases and J lost 5; bases outside the gene matches: 9. CDR3 length equals 15 residues. CDR1 and CDR2 from the germline V gene are MRHNA and SNTAGT. DNA for the CDR3: TGTGCCAGCAGCGTAGCCGGGGGGGCAGACAATGAGCAGTTCTTC. Its protein is CASSVAGGADNEQFF.